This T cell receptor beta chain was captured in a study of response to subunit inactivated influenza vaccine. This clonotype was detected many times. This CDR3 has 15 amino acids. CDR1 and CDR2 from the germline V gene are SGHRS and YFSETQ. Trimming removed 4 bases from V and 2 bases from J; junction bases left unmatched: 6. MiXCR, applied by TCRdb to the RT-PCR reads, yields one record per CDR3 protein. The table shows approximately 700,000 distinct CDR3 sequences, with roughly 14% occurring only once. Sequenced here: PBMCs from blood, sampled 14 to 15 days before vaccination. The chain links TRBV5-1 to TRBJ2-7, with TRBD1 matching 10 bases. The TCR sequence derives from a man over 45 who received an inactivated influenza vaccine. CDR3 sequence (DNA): TGCGCCAGCAGCCCACGACAGGGGGCAACCTACGAGCAGTACTTC. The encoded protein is CASSPRQGATYEQYF.